Listed below are T cell receptor beta chains from one sample, sequenced in a study of vaccination and CD4 T cells after COVID-19. In TCRdb, the PCR reads were re-called with MiXCR into one record per CDR3 protein. The sample records about 6,300 distinct CDR3 sequences, 33% being singletons. No antigen has been assigned to these receptors. Sequenced input: CD4+ T cells from blood, cultured in vitro. These receptors came from a human donor in good health. Both conserved end residues are part of each CDR3. D genes are given only for firm matches. Size values are once, few and many counts, or a class for expanded clones, and some rows have none.

d_call	clone_size	v_call	j_call	cdr3_nt	cdr3_aa
NA	few	TRBV7-8	TRBJ1-5	TGTGCCAGCAGCCCGAGCAGGGGCTCTAGCAATCAGCCCCAGCATTTT	CASSPSRGSSNQPQHF
TRBD1	NA	TRBV7-9	TRBJ2-1	TGTGCCAGCAGCCCCAAGAGGAGGACAGGCAATGAGCAGTTCTTC	CASSPKRRTGNEQFF
TRBD1	NA	TRBV5-1	TRBJ2-2	TGCGCCAGCTGCAAAGGGACAGCGAACACCGGGGAGCTGTTTTTT	CASCKGTANTGELFF
TRBD1	NA	TRBV28	TRBJ1-6	TGTGCCAGCAGTTCGCCGACAGGGGGCTTCTCACCCCTCCACTTT	CASSSPTGGFSPLHF
NA	NA	TRBV6-5	TRBJ2-2	TGTGCCAGCAGTTACTGGGGGCACACCGGGGAGCTGTTTTTT	CASSYWGHTGELFF
NA	NA	TRBV4-3	TRBJ1-2	TGCGCCAGCAGTCAAATCAACAGAGACGGCTACACCTTC	CASSQINRDGYTF
NA	few	TRBV28	TRBJ1-2	TGTGCCAGCAGTCGCAACTATGGCTACACCTTC	CASSRNYGYTF
NA	medium-sized	TRBV20-1	TRBJ2-3	TGCAGTGCTAGAGATACCGGGGGTGCGACGCAGTATTTT	CSARDTGGATQYF
TRBD2	NA	TRBV7-8	TRBJ2-7	TGTGCCAGCAGCTCGAAGCGGACTAGCGGAACCTACGAGCAGTACTTC	CASSSKRTSGTYEQYF
TRBD2	NA	TRBV10-3	TRBJ2-7	TGTGCCATCAGTGTGACTAGCGGGAGCGGGTACGAGCAGTACTTC	CAISVTSGSGYEQYF
TRBD1	NA	TRBV5-4	TRBJ1-6	TGTGCCAGCAGCTCGGGACAGGGAGGCAATTCACCCCTCCACTTT	CASSSGQGGNSPLHF
NA	NA	TRBV12-3/TRBV12-4	TRBJ1-6	TGTGCCAGCAGTTTCCAGTCACCCCTCCACTTT	CASSFQSPLHF
NA	few	TRBV12-3/TRBV12-4	TRBJ1-6	TGTGCCAGCAGTGACGCAGGGACCACGAATTCACCCCTCCACTTT	CASSDAGTTNSPLHF
TRBD2	few	TRBV28	TRBJ2-5	TGTGCCAGCAGTTTAGCGCGAGCGGGACAAGAGACCCAGTACTTC	CASSLARAGQETQYF
TRBD1	NA	TRBV5-1	TRBJ2-5	TGCGCCAGCAGCTTCCTATCAACCGGGACAGGGAAGGAGACCCAGTACTTC	CASSFLSTGTGKETQYF
NA	NA	TRBV6-4	TRBJ2-2	TGTGCCAGCAGTGACAGGGACACCGGGGAGCTGTTTTTT	CASSDRDTGELFF
NA	NA	TRBV28	TRBJ1-1	TGTGCCAGCAGTTTATCGAGTCGACGGTCGGAAGCTTTCTTT	CASSLSSRRSEAFF
NA	NA	TRBV20-1	TRBJ2-4	TGCAGTGCTAGAGACTACTCCGGAGCCAAAAACATTCAGTACTTC	CSARDYSGAKNIQYF
TRBD2	NA	TRBV11-3	TRBJ2-2	TGTGCCAGCAGCTTAGGACTAGCGGGAGGTTACACCGGGGAGCTGTTTTTT	CASSLGLAGGYTGELFF
NA	NA	TRBV5-6	TRBJ1-1	TGTGCCAGCAGCTTCCGGGTGGCGGGCGGGAACACTGAAGCTTTCTTT	CASSFRVAGGNTEAFF
NA	NA	TRBV12-3/TRBV12-4	TRBJ1-1	TGTGCCAGCAGTTTTGGGGGTCGCCTGAACACTGAAGCTTTCTTT	CASSFGGRLNTEAFF
TRBD2	few	TRBV20-1	TRBJ2-7	TGCAGTGCTAGAGATAGGGCCGGGACTAGCGTGACCTACGAGCAGTACTTC	CSARDRAGTSVTYEQYF